The 21 T cell receptor beta chains below all came from one sample that was sequenced in a study of blood T cell repertoires in COVID-19. Profiling relied on immunoSEQ multiplex PCR, and the TCRdb table lists in-frame clones only, not all of them. The sample has under 90,000 clones; roughly four fifths are singletons. The specimen sequenced was peripheral blood. The receptors were sampled from a man at least 80 years old with acute or convalescent COVID-19.

The V gene is TRBV10-3, the J gene TRBJ1-5; 10 bases agree with TRBD1. Losses at the gene ends were 2 bases for V and 6 bases for J; bases not matched to a gene: 7. Germline-derived CDR1 and CDR2 are ENHRY and SYGVKD. CDR3 size: 16 residues. The CDR3, as DNA: TGTGCCATCAGTGAGAAGGGACAGGGGTTAATTCAGCCCCAGCATTTT. Its protein is CAISEKGQGLIQPQHF.

The V and J genes are TRBV3-1 (or the pseudogene TRBV3-2) and TRBJ1-6; D unresolved. In germline, CDR1 is LGHDT, CDR2 YNNKEL (reference sequence). CDR3 length: 15 amino acids. The V end was cut by 1 base, the J end by 12 bases, with 16 bases between. The CDR3: CASSQVVVPIRPLHF. Here the CDR3 DNA reads TGTGCCAGCAGCCAAGTAGTAGTCCCCATTCGACCCCTCCACTTT.

The chain links TRBV2 to TRBJ2-3; the match to TRBD2 covers 16 bases. This CDR3 is built from 16 residues. With V trimmed by 11 bases and J by 8 bases, 13 bases remained unmatched. CDR1 is SNHLY and CDR2 is FYNNEI in the germline V gene. CDR3 region: CAGQPGLAGGRVTQYF. As DNA, the CDR3 is TGTGCCGGCCAACCGGGACTAGCGGGGGGGCGAGTTACGCAGTATTTT.

In the case of this clone: Within the sample, other DNA sequences also encode this same CDR3. The genes are TRBV15 and TRBJ2-7, with 11 positions matching TRBD1. The CDR3 runs 15 residues. With 3 bases clipped from V and 2 bases from J, the junction kept 3 bases outside the gene matches. Per the germline V gene, CDR1 is LNHNV and CDR2 is YYDKDF (reference sequence). The CDR3 loop is CATSRGGQGAYEQYF. DNA for the CDR3: TGTGCCACCAGCAGGGGGGGACAGGGGGCCTACGAGCAGTACTTC. Full variable domain (remainder filled in from reference TRBV15 and TRBJ2-7): DAMVIQNPRYQVTQFGKPVTLSCSQTLNHNVMYWYQQKSSQAPKLLFHYYDKDFNNEADTPDNFQSRRPNTSFCFLDIRSPGLGDTAMYLCATSRGGQGAYEQYFGPGTRLTVT.

The rearrangement joins TRBV10-3 to TRBJ1-5; 10 nucleotides align to TRBD1. Germline V CDR1 and CDR2: ENHRY, SYGVKD. This CDR3 is 15 amino acids long. V lost 4 bases and J lost 6; bases outside the gene matches: 6. The CDR3 is CAISAGTGASQPQHF. The CDR3 bases are TGTGCCATCAGTGCCGGGACAGGGGCGAGTCAGCCCCAGCATTTT.

About this clone: One end of the junction varies from germline; a read error may be responsible. This chain uses TRBV6-5 with TRBJ1-4; 8 bases are a match to TRBD1. The germline CDR1 and CDR2 sequences are MNHEY and SVGAGI. The length of the CDR3 is 15 residues. The CDR3 region is CASSYSTGDGEKLFF. CDR3 coding DNA: TGTGCCAGCAGCTACTCGACAGGGGACGGTGAAAAACTGTTTTTT.

The genes are TRBV27 and TRBJ2-2; TRBD2 matches at 8 bases. CDR3 length equals 16 residues. Trimming at V came to 6 bases and at J to 5 bases, leaving 11 bases not matched to a gene. Germline CDR1 and CDR2: MNHEY and SMNVEV (reference sequence). For the CDR3, the DNA is TGTGCCAGCAGCCTCCAGGGGAGCGGGGGTACCGGGGAGCTGTTTTTT. It is translated as CASSLQGSGGTGELFF.

This chain links TRBV13 with TRBJ2-5, with TRBD2 matching 12 bases. V shed 5 bases and J 4 bases; nucleotides not matched to a gene: 8. The CDR3 is made up of 16 amino acids. The germline V gene has CDR1 PRHDT and CDR2 FYEKMQ (reference sequence). The chain's CDR3 is CASSGLAGLDGETQYF. The CDR3 nucleotides are TGTGCCAGCAGCGGACTAGCGGGACTGGATGGAGAGACCCAGTACTTC.

This chain uses TRBV15 with TRBJ1-1; D remains ambiguous. The CDR3 spans 15 residues. V dropped 1 base and J dropped 6 bases, with 15 bases sitting between them. The germline CDR1 and CDR2 sequences are LNHNV and YYDKDF (reference sequence). The CDR3 spells CATSRGAWVPSEAFF. CDR3 coding DNA: TGTGCCACCAGCAGAGGGGCATGGGTACCGTCTGAAGCTTTCTTT.

CDR3 protein: CASSVGGRGQSGELFF. CDR3 coding DNA: TGTGCCAGCAGCGTCGGTGGGAGGGGCCAAAGCGGGGAGCTGTTTTTT. The J gene is TRBJ2-2, the V gene TRBV9, with 7 positions matching TRBD2. With 2 bases clipped from V and 7 bases from J, the junction kept 11 bases outside the gene matches. Germline V gene sequence: CDR1 SGDLS, CDR2 YYNGEE. The CDR3 has 16 residues.

This sequence joins TRBV5-4 and TRBJ2-7, with 9 bases fitting TRBD1. Germline-derived CDR1 and CDR2 are SGHNT and YYREEE (reference sequence). The trim removed 0 bases at V and 7 bases at J, leaving 5 bases unmatched. The CDR3 totals 14 residues. Here the CDR3 reads CASSLVQGAGEQYF. CDR3 nucleotide sequence: TGTGCCAGCAGCTTGGTACAGGGGGCGGGTGAGCAGTACTTC.

This sequence joins TRBV10-3 and TRBJ2-5, with D tentatively TRBD1 (5 bases). The J call may not be correct, given that the DNA end is closer to TRBJ2-7. This CDR3 has 12 amino acids. Per the germline V gene, CDR1 is ENHRY and CDR2 is SYGVKD. The CDR3 loop is CAISPQGLEQYF. In DNA form, the CDR3 reads TGTGCCATCAGCCCGCAGGGCCTCGAGCAGTACTTC.

V is TRBV6-6 and J is TRBJ2-1, with D possibly TRBD1 on 7 matching bases. The CDR3 loop spans 16 amino acids. V was pared by 2 bases and J by 4 bases, with 15 bases between. CDR1 and CDR2 (germline): MNHNY, SVGAGI (reference sequence). Written as DNA, the CDR3 is TGTGCCAGCAGTTACACCCGCGGGACAGAATACAATGAGCAGTTCTTC. This codes for CASSYTRGTEYNEQFF.

The chain joins TRBV7-2 to TRBJ1-2; D may be TRBD1 (6 bases). Germline V gene lookup returns CDR1 SGHTA and CDR2 FQGNSA. Trimming cost V 2 bases and J 8 bases, with 18 bases left between them. The CDR3 spans 15 residues. Here the CDR3 reads CASSLISGGAEGYTF. The DNA of the CDR3 is TGTGCCAGCAGCTTAATCTCTGGGGGCGCAGAGGGCTACACCTTC.

In this sample, this clone turned up once. J is TRBJ1-2 and V is TRBV29-1, with TRBD1 matching over 8 bases. Germline loops: CDR1 SQVTM, CDR2 ANQGSEA. The CDR3 is made up of 14 amino acids. J was trimmed by 2 bases and V by 7 bases; bases with no gene match: 9. CDR3 nucleotides: TGCAGCGCCCAGGGGGCTCTCGTCAACTATGGCTACACCTTC. It is translated as CSAQGALVNYGYTF.

This clone was seen only once. The chain is built from TRBV5-1 and TRBJ1-5; D perhaps matches TRBD1 (6 bases). The CDR3 is 16 residues long. Between the trimmed V and J ends, which lost 0 bases and 5 bases, there was a span of 15 bases. The germline V gene encodes CDR1 SGHRS and CDR2 YFSETQ. CDR3 nucleotide sequence: TGCGCCAGCAGCTTGGGCGAGGGGGGGCCCCATCAGCCCCAGCATTTT. This encodes CASSLGEGGPHQPQHF.

The rearrangement joins TRBV7-2 to TRBJ2-2, with 7 bases identical to TRBD1. CDR1 is SGHTA and CDR2 is FQGNSA in the germline V gene. The CDR3 runs to 15 residues. Unmatched junction bases numbered 6, after V lost 5 bases and J lost 3 bases. Here the CDR3 DNA reads TGTGCCAGCAGCCCCCGGCAGGGGGACACCGGGGAGCTGTTTTTT. Encoded protein: CASSPRQGDTGELFF.

The chain carries TRBV6-5 and TRBJ2-3; no clear D. CDR1 and CDR2 from the germline V gene are MNHEY and SVGAGI. V dropped 2 bases and J dropped 6 bases, with 9 bases sitting between them. This CDR3 spans 13 amino acids. As DNA, the CDR3 is TGTGCCAGCAGTTACAGGAGTTCCGATACGCAGTATTTT. Translating gives CASSYRSSDTQYF.

The chain links TRBV7-8 to TRBJ2-3; unclear D gene. The CDR3 spans 13 residues. Between the trimmed V and J ends, which lost 1 base and 7 bases, there was a span of 9 bases. In germline, CDR1 is SGHVS, CDR2 FQNEAQ. The CDR3 reads CASSLGEVNTQYF. Here the CDR3 DNA reads TGTGCCAGCAGCTTAGGAGAGGTGAATACGCAGTATTTT.

The genes are TRBV7-2 and TRBJ1-6, with a tentative D call TRBD1 (5 bases). The germline V and J ends were trimmed by 2 bases and 6 bases, with 8 bases remaining between them. Looked up from germline, CDR1 is SGHTA and CDR2 is FQGNSA. The CDR3 covers 14 residues. The CDR3 protein is CASSLQGVNSPLHF. CDR3 bases: TGTGCCAGCAGCTTACAAGGGGTTAATTCACCCCTCCACTTT.

The chain is built from TRBV5-6 and TRBJ2-7; 12 nucleotides align to TRBD2. J gave up 1 base and V 4 bases, and 12 bases lay outside the gene matches. Germline V lookup: CDR1 SGHDT, CDR2 YYEEEE. The CDR3 covers 18 residues. The CDR3 protein is CASSAPGLAGGPSYEQYF. The CDR3 DNA reads as TGTGCCAGCAGCGCCCCGGGCCTAGCGGGAGGGCCTTCCTACGAGCAGTACTTC.